These 20 T cell receptor beta chains were sequenced from one sample in a study of cytomegalovirus exposure and HLA in healthy donors. The PCR used 60 Vbeta and 13 Jbeta primers. Using immunoSEQ multiplex PCR, the repertoire was profiled, and TCRdb retains in-frame clones only, with some absent. This table holds about 130,000 clones, around 80% found once. Source material: PBMCs. The receptor source for this set is a man aged 30 to 45 in good health and CMV-seropositive.

The CDR3 is CASSYSRGNGYTF. The CDR3 DNA reads TGTGCCAGCAGTTACTCGAGGGGGAATGGCTACACCTTC. The gene calls are TRBV6-5 and TRBJ1-2; weak D call: TRBD1 (6 bases). There are 13 residues in the CDR3. Trimming took off 0 bases at V and 6 bases at J, with 8 bases between the two ends. Germline-derived CDR1 and CDR2 are MNHEY and SVGAGI.

This chain uses TRBV4-3 with TRBJ2-5, with D possibly matching TRBD2 (6 bases). The germline gives CDR1 LGHNA, CDR2 YSLEER. The length of the CDR3 is 14 residues. V was cut by 4 bases and J by 4 bases, with 13 bases left in between. In nucleotides, the CDR3 is TGCGCCAGCAGCCCGAGAAGGAGGGGAGAGACCCAGTACTTC. Translated: CASSPRRRGETQYF.

This rearrangement joins TRBV28 to TRBJ2-7, with 12 positions matching TRBD2. The V segment lost 6 bases and the J segment 3 bases; nucleotides outside the gene matches: 12. This CDR3 has 17 amino acids. From germline, CDR1 is MDHEN and CDR2 SYDVKM. DNA of the CDR3: TGTGCCAGCAGCCCTCCGACTAGCGGGAGTATTCACTACGAGCAGTACTTC. Its protein is CASSPPTSGSIHYEQYF. The full variable domain, completed using reference TRBV28 and TRBJ2-7, is DVKVTQSSRYLVKRTGEKVFLECVQDMDHENMFWYRQDPGLGLRLIYFSYDVKMKEKGDIPEGYSVSREKKERFSLILESASTNQTSMYLCASSPPTSGSIHYEQYFGPGTRLTVT.

The chain uses TRBV28 and TRBJ2-7; 8 bases agree with TRBD1. Germline V gene sequence: CDR1 MDHEN, CDR2 SYDVKM. Germline trimming cut 1 base from V and 0 bases from J; bases unmatched to any gene: 5. The CDR3 sequence is 16 residues long. DNA for the CDR3: TGTGCCAGCAGTTTATTGGACAGGGCCCCCTCCTACGAGCAGTACTTC. Amino acids: CASSLLDRAPSYEQYF.

The DNA for the CDR3 is TGTGCCAGCAGCCCGCGTAGCGGGGAGCTGTTTTTT. As protein: CASSPRSGELFF. The chain uses TRBV7-8 and TRBJ2-2; D gene unclear. CDR1 SGHVS and CDR2 FQNEAQ come from the germline V gene. Trimming removed 5 bases at V and 7 bases at J, with 8 bases between. The CDR3 covers 12 residues.

This clone was counted once. The chain links TRBV6-1 to TRBJ1-5, with D unclear. The CDR3 length is 15 residues. V lost 3 bases and J 2 bases, leaving 11 bases between the germline ends. The germline V gene has CDR1 MNHNS and CDR2 SASEGT. The CDR3 protein is CASSESFPGNQPQHF. In DNA form, the CDR3 reads TGTGCCAGCAGTGAGTCCTTTCCGGGCAATCAGCCCCAGCATTTT.

J is TRBJ2-6 and V is TRBV5-1; perhaps TRBD2 as D (6 bases). Germline V gene sequence: CDR1 SGHRS, CDR2 YFSETQ. This CDR3 spans 19 amino acids. The V and J ends lost 0 bases and 0 bases respectively, with 16 bases between them. Here the CDR3 DNA reads TGCGCCAGCAGCTTGGTCGGGGGTGTCGGCGGCTCTGGGGCCAACGTCCTGACTTTC. Translation: CASSLVGGVGGSGANVLTF.

This clone was recorded once. This sequence joins TRBV6-1 and TRBJ2-3; D is perhaps TRBD2 (7 bases). The CDR3 runs to 18 residues. Trimming shortened V by 0 bases and J by 0 bases, and 16 bases separated the two germline ends. Germline V lookup: CDR1 MNHNS, CDR2 SASEGT. The CDR3 DNA reads TGTGCCAGCAGTGAAGCGCGGGGGTGGACAGAAAGCACAGATACGCAGTATTTT. Residues: CASSEARGWTESTDTQYF.

The chain links TRBV6-6 to TRBJ1-2; D gene uncertain. The CDR3 is made up of 14 amino acids. Germline loops: CDR1 MNHNY, CDR2 SVGAGI (reference sequence). Trimming took 6 bases from V and 8 from J, leaving 19 bases between them. The DNA of the CDR3 is TGTGCCAGCAGCCCTCCTCGGGAGGCAGCGGGCTACACCTTC. Translating gives CASSPPREAAGYTF.

In the case of this clone: Germline and junction disagree at one end, which may indicate a read error. V gene TRBV2 combines with J gene TRBJ2-3; 7 nucleotides match TRBD1. The CDR3 runs 14 residues. Germline V CDR1 and CDR2: SNHLY, FYNNEI. The CDR3 DNA follows: TGTGCCAGCAGTGGAAGCACAGGGGTCCTGGTGATGCACTTT. This codes for CASSGSTGVLVMHF.

The chain has TRBV27 and TRBJ2-2; the D is unclear. CDR3 length equals 12 residues. Per the germline V gene, CDR1 is MNHEY and CDR2 is SMNVEV (reference sequence). V shed 4 bases and J shed 8 bases, with 8 bases lying between them. The DNA of the CDR3 is TGTGCCAGCAGTTACCCCAGAGGGGAGCTGTTTTTT. Amino acids: CASSYPRGELFF.

The rearrangement links TRBV6-1 to TRBJ2-7, with 13 positions matching TRBD2. The length of the CDR3 is 19 residues. The germline CDR1 and CDR2 sequences are MNHNS and SASEGT. The trim removed 2 bases at V and 3 bases at J, leaving 13 bases unmatched. CDR3 DNA: TGTGCCAGCAGTGAATTGAGATGGGGACTAGCGGGATTTGGCTACGAGCAGTACTTC. It yields the protein CASSELRWGLAGFGYEQYF.

V gene TRBV14 combines with J gene TRBJ2-3; D may be TRBD1 (6 bases). Trimming stripped 7 bases from V and 1 base from J, with 15 bases between. Germline CDR1 is SGHDN and CDR2 is FVKESK. CDR3 length: 15 residues. The CDR3 nucleotides read TGTGCCAGCACCCAGGGGAGAGGCGGCACAGATACGCAGTATTTT. Its protein is CASTQGRGGTDTQYF.

The chain carries TRBV29-1 and TRBJ2-2; TRBD2 matches at 11 bases. This CDR3 region has 17 residues. V was clipped by 4 bases and J by 1 base; unmatched bases: 8. Germline values: CDR1 SQVTM, CDR2 ANQGSEA. CDR3 amino acids: CSVGGLAGGLNTGELFF. CDR3 coding DNA: TGCAGCGTTGGTGGCCTAGCGGGAGGCTTGAACACCGGGGAGCTGTTTTTT.

This chain uses TRBV5-1 with TRBJ2-5; perhaps TRBD2 as D (6 bases). V dropped 1 base and J dropped 5 bases, with 15 bases sitting between them. Looked up from germline, CDR1 is SGHRS and CDR2 is YFSETQ. The CDR3 is made up of 15 amino acids. This CDR3 is CASSLRLASGETQYF. DNA for the CDR3: TGCGCCAGCAGCTTGCGGCTAGCGAGTGGGGAGACCCAGTACTTC.

The chain is built from TRBV7-9 and TRBJ1-5, with a possible D match to TRBD1 (5 bases). The CDR3 contains 15 residues. Trimming took 1 base from V and 4 from J, leaving 11 bases between them. Germline V gene sequence: CDR1 SEHNR, CDR2 FQNEAQ (reference sequence). The CDR3, as DNA: TGTGCCAGCAGCTTAGTTGGGGCAGCAAATCAGCCCCAGCATTTT. Translated: CASSLVGAANQPQHF. The full variable domain, rest sourced from reference TRBV7-9 and TRBJ1-5, is DTGVSQNPRHKITKRGQNVTFRCDPISEHNRLYWYRQTLGQGPEFLTYFQNEAQLEKSRLLSDRFSAERPKGSFSTLEIQRTEQGDSAMYLCASSLVGAANQPQHFGDGTRLSIL.

The rearrangement links TRBV13 to TRBJ2-7, with 8 nucleotides matching TRBD1. Germline CDR1 and CDR2: PRHDT and FYEKMQ (reference sequence). CDR3 length: 15 amino acids. The ends lost 3 bases at V and 1 base at J; junction bases unmatched: 5. The CDR3 DNA reads TGTGCCAGCAGCTTCGGACAGGGTAGGTCCTACGAGCAGTACTTC. This translates into CASSFGQGRSYEQYF.

In its sample, this clone was seen once. V usage is TRBV27 and J usage is TRBJ1-4, with 8 bases fitting TRBD1. The trim removed 5 bases at V and 9 bases at J, leaving 11 bases unmatched. This CDR3 contains 15 residues. CDR1 and CDR2 (germline): MNHEY, SMNVEV (reference sequence). The CDR3 sequence: CASSPRDRRMKKLFF. DNA of the CDR3: TGTGCCAGCAGTCCCAGGGACAGGAGAATGAAAAAACTGTTTTTT.

This clone showed up just a few times. The J gene is TRBJ2-7, the V gene TRBV6-5, with a possible D match to TRBD2 (5 bases). V was trimmed by 4 bases and J by 4 bases, leaving 17 bases between them. The CDR3 runs 15 residues. Germline CDR1 MNHEY, CDR2 SVGAGI. CDR3 protein: CASSFYLRGVYEQYF. CDR3 DNA: TGTGCCAGCAGTTTCTATCTTCGGGGTGTTTACGAGCAGTACTTC.

This clone occurred a few times. Other nucleotide sequences from this sample produce the same CDR3. The rearrangement joins TRBV9 to TRBJ2-1, with 7 bases fitting TRBD2. Germline V gene sequence: CDR1 SGDLS, CDR2 YYNGEE. J lost 9 bases, V lost 0 bases, and 0 bases had no gene match. The CDR3 extends over 12 amino acids. The CDR3 DNA is TGTGCCAGCAGCGTAGGCGGGGGTGAGCAGTTCTTC. This gives the protein CASSVGGGEQFF.